The 21 T cell receptor beta chains presented below share a single source sample, sequenced in a study of immune evolution from preneoplasia to lung adenocarcinoma. Repertoires were generated with immunoSEQ multiplex PCR, while TCRdb's copy carries only in-frame clones and drops some. The table includes 10,000 or so clones, 75% to 90% detected once. Material for sequencing was FFPE minimally invasive lung adenocarcinoma tissue. These receptors were obtained from a person aged 65 to 85 with lung adenocarcinoma.

The rearrangement links TRBV30 to TRBJ1-6, with TRBD1 as a possible D gene (5 bases). Germline assignment: CDR1 GTSNPN and CDR2 SVGIG (reference sequence). V lost 3 bases to trimming and J lost 0 bases, with 12 bases between them. The CDR3 contains 16 residues. The CDR3 DNA sequence: TGTGCCTGGAGACGACAGACAAGCTCCTATAATTCACCCCTCCACTTT. Its translation: CAWRRQTSSYNSPLHF.

This chain uses TRBV5-1 with TRBJ2-6, with D maybe TRBD2 (6 bases). This CDR3 region has 15 residues. V was cut by 0 bases and J by 3 bases, with 7 bases left in between. Germline lookup yields CDR1 SGHRS and CDR2 YFSETQ. The CDR3 spells CASSLAGLGANVLTF. CDR3 nucleotides: TGCGCCAGCAGCTTGGCGGGACTTGGGGCCAACGTCCTGACTTTC. Looking up the rest from reference TRBV5-1 and TRBJ2-6 gives the full variable domain: KAGVTQTPRYLIKTRGQQVTLSCSPISGHRSVSWYQQTPGQGLQFLFEYFSETQRNKGNFPGRFSGRQFSNSRSEMNVSTLELGDSALYLCASSLAGLGANVLTFGAGSRLTVL.

V is TRBV30 and J is TRBJ1-5, with unresolved D. Per the germline V gene, CDR1 is GTSNPN and CDR2 is SVGIG (reference sequence). Trimming shortened V by 0 bases and J by 0 bases, and 6 bases separated the two germline ends. The CDR3 has 14 amino acids. CDR3 amino acids: CAWSVAISNQPQHF. CDR3 nucleotide sequence: TGTGCCTGGAGTGTTGCAATTAGCAATCAGCCCCAGCATTTT.

This chain links TRBV15 with TRBJ1-2; D not resolved. Germline V gene sequence: CDR1 LNHNV, CDR2 YYDKDF (reference sequence). The CDR3 covers 13 residues. V lost 0 bases and J 7 bases, leaving 9 bases between the germline ends. DNA of the CDR3: TGTGCCACCAGCAGAGATTTTAGTACTGGCTACACCTTC. It is translated as CATSRDFSTGYTF.

The chain couples TRBV5-4 to TRBJ1-3, with D hard to call. V shed 0 bases and J shed 1 base, with 8 bases lying between them. CDR1 is SGHNT, CDR2 YYREEE, per germline (reference sequence). The CDR3 sequence is 15 residues long. CDR3 loop: CASSLGARSGNTIYF. The CDR3 DNA reads as TGTGCCAGCAGCTTGGGGGCGCGATCTGGAAACACCATATATTTT.

This sequence joins TRBV27 and TRBJ1-2, with 7 positions matching TRBD1. After removal of 5 bases from V and 4 bases from J, the junction contained 10 bases not matched to a gene. This CDR3 is built from 15 residues. The V gene's germline CDR1 is MNHEY and CDR2 SMNVEV (reference sequence). The CDR3 region has the DNA TGTGCCAGCAGTCCGGACGACAGGGCTCGCTATGGCTACACCTTC. This translates into CASSPDDRARYGYTF.

The chain has TRBV28 and TRBJ2-5; D ambiguous. The CDR3 is made up of 14 amino acids. The V end lost 3 bases, the J end lost 3 bases, and 11 bases lay between the germline ends. CDR1 MDHEN and CDR2 SYDVKM come from the germline V gene. The CDR3 loop reads CASSLGWQKETQYF. CDR3 DNA: TGTGCCAGCAGTTTGGGGTGGCAGAAAGAGACCCAGTACTTC.

The chain joins TRBV6-6 to TRBJ1-5; 7 positions match TRBD1. In germline, CDR1 is MNHNY, CDR2 SVGAGI (reference sequence). V shed 7 bases, J shed 0 bases, and the junction held 9 bases outside the gene matches. The CDR3 covers 16 residues. CDR3 loop: CASTSTGFHSNQPQHF. CDR3 nucleotides: TGTGCCAGCACCTCGACAGGGTTTCATAGCAATCAGCCCCAGCATTTT.

V gene TRBV10-3 combines with J gene TRBJ2-3; 8 bases match TRBD1. Germline assignment: CDR1 ENHRY and CDR2 SYGVKD. The J segment lost 2 bases and the V segment lost 8 bases, leaving 3 bases of the junction unmatched. The length of the CDR3 is 13 residues. The CDR3 nucleotides are TGTGCCATCGGACAGGGACACACAGATACGCAGTATTTT. Translated, it gives CAIGQGHTDTQYF.

The CDR3 reads CASRINTGELFF. CDR3 DNA: TGTGCCAGCAGGATTAACACCGGGGAGCTGTTTTTT. This chain uses TRBV5-5 with TRBJ2-2; D not resolved. Germline CDR1 and CDR2: SGHKS and YYEKEE (reference sequence). CDR3 length equals 12 residues. V was cut by 5 bases and J by 2 bases, with 4 bases left in between.

The V and J genes are TRBV19 and TRBJ2-7; TRBD1 agrees at 9 bases. Germline V lookup: CDR1 LNHDA, CDR2 SQIVND (reference sequence). Germline trimming cut 7 bases from V and 4 bases from J; bases unmatched to any gene: 2. The CDR3 spans 12 residues. The CDR3 DNA follows: TGTGCCAGTAATGACAGGGGGTACGAGCAGTACTTC. Translated: CASNDRGYEQYF. The whole variable domain, remainder taken from reference TRBV19 and TRBJ2-7, is DGGITQSPKYLFRKEGQNVTLSCEQNLNHDAMYWYRQDPGQGLRLIYYSQIVNDFQKGDIAEGYSVSREKKESFPLTVTSAQKNPTAFYLCASNDRGYEQYFGPGTRLTVT.

The table lists this clone with a count of one. The chain joins TRBV7-9 to TRBJ2-7; 7 bases agree with TRBD1. Losses at the gene ends were 5 bases for V and 3 bases for J; bases not matched to a gene: 13. Germline CDR1 reads SEHNR; CDR2 reads FQNEAQ (reference sequence). CDR3 length: 16 residues. CDR3 residues: CASSAENRDRLYEQYF. The CDR3 coding sequence is TGTGCCAGCAGCGCCGAAAACCGGGACAGACTCTACGAGCAGTACTTC. Supplemented by reference TRBV7-9 and TRBJ2-7, the full variable domain reads DTGVSQNPRHKITKRGQNVTFRCDPISEHNRLYWYRQTLGQGPEFLTYFQNEAQLEKSRLLSDRFSAERPKGSFSTLEIQRTEQGDSAMYLCASSAENRDRLYEQYFGPGTRLTVT.

J is TRBJ2-7 and V is TRBV30, with D uncertain. V lost 0 bases and J 0 bases, leaving 9 bases between the germline ends. The length of the CDR3 is 14 residues. Germline values: CDR1 GTSNPN, CDR2 SVGIG (reference sequence). CDR3 region: CAWSVLSDSYEQYF. The DNA for the CDR3 is TGTGCCTGGAGTGTCCTCAGCGACTCCTACGAGCAGTACTTC.

The J gene is TRBJ1-2, the V gene TRBV18; 7 nucleotides match TRBD1. The CDR3 spans 14 residues. CDR1 and CDR2 (germline): KGHSH, LQKENI. V trimming: 2 bases; J trimming: 4 bases; junction bases outside the gene matches: 4. The chain's CDR3 is CASSPAGGSYGYTF. Here the CDR3 DNA reads TGTGCCAGCTCACCAGCAGGGGGGTCCTATGGCTACACCTTC.

This chain joins TRBV4-1 and TRBJ2-7, with 8 bases identical to TRBD2. In germline, CDR1 is MGHRA, CDR2 YSYEKL. The ends lost 2 bases at V and 3 bases at J; junction bases unmatched: 12. CDR3 length equals 17 residues. The chain's CDR3 is CASSQSTSGPRGYEQYF. The CDR3 DNA reads as TGCGCCAGCAGCCAATCCACTAGCGGACCAAGGGGCTACGAGCAGTACTTC.

The chain recombines TRBV28 with TRBJ1-5; TRBD1 matches at 8 bases. Germline lookup yields CDR1 MDHEN and CDR2 SYDVKM. After removal of 6 bases from V and 0 bases from J, the junction contained 7 bases not matched to a gene. The CDR3 has 16 amino acids. The CDR3 DNA reads TGTGCCAGCAGCCACGACAGGGGACATAGCAATCAGCCCCAGCATTTT. It specifies CASSHDRGHSNQPQHF.

The chain carries TRBV7-3 and TRBJ2-1, with D perhaps TRBD2 (5 bases). Germline V gene sequence: CDR1 SGHTA, CDR2 FQGTGA. The V end lost 4 bases, the J end lost 7 bases, and 14 bases lay between the germline ends. This CDR3 contains 14 residues. DNA of the CDR3: TGTGCCAGCAGCTGGAGCGGCCCGGGGAATGAGCAGTTCTTC. The encoded protein is CASSWSGPGNEQFF. The entire variable domain, with the rest obtained from reference TRBV7-3 and TRBJ2-1, is as follows: GAGVSQTPSNKVTEKGKYVELRCDPISGHTALYWYRQSLGQGPEFLIYFQGTGAADDSGLPNDRFFAVRPEGSVSTLKIQRTERGDSAVYLCASSWSGPGNEQFFGPGTRLTVL.

This clone was picked up one time. The chain couples TRBV7-9 to TRBJ1-1, with 9 bases lining up with TRBD1. V trimming: 5 bases; J trimming: 1 base; junction bases outside the gene matches: 5. The CDR3 length is 15 residues. CDR1 SEHNR and CDR2 FQNEAQ come from the germline V gene (reference sequence). CDR3 protein: CASSLGTGSNTEAFF. CDR3 DNA sequence: TGTGCCAGCAGCCTGGGGACAGGGTCGAACACTGAAGCTTTCTTT.

The V call is TRBV18, the J call TRBJ2-5; D is ambiguous. The V gene's germline CDR1 is KGHSH and CDR2 LQKENI. The CDR3 spans 15 residues. V was clipped by 0 bases and J by 2 bases, with 10 bases between them. The CDR3 bases are TGTGCCAGCTCACCACCGGGCGGATTACAAGAGACCCAGTACTTC. It encodes CASSPPGGLQETQYF.

V is TRBV28 and J is TRBJ1-1; 8 nucleotides line up with TRBD1. The CDR3 runs 14 residues. The ends lost 6 bases at V and 1 base at J; junction bases unmatched: 4. Germline V lookup: CDR1 MDHEN, CDR2 SYDVKM. The CDR3 sequence is CASRGDRGNTEAFF. CDR3 nucleotide sequence: TGTGCCAGCAGGGGTGACAGGGGGAACACTGAAGCTTTCTTT.

V gene TRBV4-1 combines with J gene TRBJ2-3; D not resolved. Germline lookup yields CDR1 MGHRA and CDR2 YSYEKL. The V end was cut by 1 base, the J end by 0 bases, with 11 bases between. This CDR3 comprises 16 residues. As DNA, the CDR3 is TGCGCCAGCAGCCAAGGGGGATTCGGGAGCACAGATACGCAGTATTTT. Amino acid sequence: CASSQGGFGSTDTQYF.